This entry lists 23 T cell receptor beta chains sequenced from one sample in a study of early T cells in non-severe SARS-CoV-2 infection. A single record per CDR3 protein comes from TCRdb applying MiXCR to the 5' RACE reads. The table has nearly 50,000 distinct CDR3 sequences, 6.2% seen once; the top ten hold around 7%. Here the sequenced sample was whole blood, taken at baseline. These receptor sequences come from an adult who was a healthcare worker with PCR-confirmed SARS-CoV-2 infection or an uninfected control (not recorded which).

This chain links TRBV6-1 with TRBJ1-4; D might be TRBD1 (6 bases). Trimming left V 5 bases short and J 6 bases short, with 13 bases between. Germline V gene data show CDR1 as MNHNS and CDR2 as SASEGT. This CDR3 spans 14 amino acids. CDR3 in DNA: TGTGCCAGCAGTCGGGCAGGGGAAGATGAAAAACTGTTTTTT. Protein sequence: CASSRAGEDEKLFF.

In this sample, this clonotype turned up many times. The gene calls are TRBV11-2 and TRBJ2-1; D is perhaps TRBD1 (5 bases). V gave up 0 bases and J gave up 2 bases, with 8 bases separating them. CDR3 length: 15 residues. From germline, CDR1 is SGHAT and CDR2 FQNNGV. CDR3 sequence (DNA): TGTGCCAGCAGCTTAGATGGGGCGGCCTACAATGAGCAGTTCTTC. It translates to CASSLDGAAYNEQFF.

Remarks on this clonotype: A much larger clone sits a single nucleotide away, making a read error possible. V gene TRBV11-3 combines with J gene TRBJ2-2, with D maybe TRBD1 (6 bases). V was clipped by 6 bases and J by 4 bases, with 21 bases between them. Per the germline V gene, CDR1 is SGHNT and CDR2 is YENEEA. The CDR3 runs to 17 residues. This CDR3 is CASSFTRIGGITGELFF. The CDR3 bases are TGTGCCAGCAGTTTCACCAGGATAGGGGGAATCACCGGGGAGCTGTTTTTT. Looking up the rest from reference TRBV11-3 and TRBJ2-2 gives the full variable domain: EAGVVQSPRYKIIEKKQPVAFWCNPISGHNTLYWYLQNLGQGPELLIRYENEEAVDDSQLPKDRFSAERLKGVDSTLKIQPAELGDSAVYLCASSFTRIGGITGELFFGEGSRLTVL.

A few counts support this clonotype. The chain links TRBV5-1 to TRBJ2-2; TRBD2 matches at 7 bases. CDR1 and CDR2 (germline): SGHRS, YFSETQ. The CDR3 is 16 amino acids. With V trimmed by 0 bases and J by 1 base, 3 bases remained unmatched. CDR3 residues: CASSLAASGNTGELFF. The CDR3 coding sequence is TGCGCCAGCAGCTTGGCGGCTAGCGGGAACACCGGGGAGCTGTTTTTT.

This clonotype was found a few times. J is TRBJ2-7 and V is TRBV11-2; 13 bases map to TRBD2. V trimming: 5 bases; J trimming: 7 bases; junction bases outside the gene matches: 11. Per the germline V gene, CDR1 is SGHAT and CDR2 is FQNNGV. The CDR3 extends over 16 amino acids. DNA of the CDR3: TGTGCCAGCAGCGATCCGGGACTAGCGGGGAAAATGGAGCAGTACTTC. Protein product: CASSDPGLAGKMEQYF.

The table lists this clonotype with many counts. The chain is built from TRBV14 and TRBJ2-1, with D perhaps assigned TRBD1 or TRBD2 (5 bases each). Trimming pared 4 bases from V and 8 bases from J, leaving 21 bases between. The CDR3 runs 16 residues. CDR1 SGHDN and CDR2 FVKESK come from the germline V gene. The CDR3 region has the DNA TGTGCCAGCAGCCGCCATTCGGTGGGGGAGCCACATGAGCAGTTCTTC. This sequence encodes CASSRHSVGEPHEQFF.

This clonotype was counted between two and nine times. V gene TRBV12-3 or TRBV12-4 combines with J gene TRBJ2-3, with TRBD2 identical over 9 bases. Trimming removed 2 bases from V and 1 base from J; junction bases left unmatched: 1. This CDR3 comprises 15 residues. CDR3: CASSLRTSGTDTQYF. The CDR3 DNA is TGTGCCAGCAGTTTACGGACTAGCGGCACAGATACGCAGTATTTT.

The chain joins TRBV29-1 to TRBJ2-3; D may be TRBD1 (7 bases). Trimming removed 6 bases at V and 6 bases at J, with 16 bases between. The length of the CDR3 is 13 residues. Germline CDR1 is SQVTM and CDR2 is ANQGSEA. The CDR3 coding sequence is TGCAGCGTAATCCGGGACAGCGGGGATACGCAGTATTTT. Its translation: CSVIRDSGDTQYF.

The rearrangement joins TRBV29-1 to TRBJ1-2; 7 bases map to TRBD1. Germline values: CDR1 SQVTM, CDR2 ANQGSEA. The CDR3 runs to 12 residues. With V trimmed by 6 bases and J by 3 bases, 4 bases remained unmatched. The CDR3 reads CSVRTGDYGYTF. CDR3 nucleotide sequence: TGCAGCGTACGAACAGGGGACTATGGCTACACCTTC.

Ten or more counts support this clonotype. This CDR3 is CASSPGASNQPQHF. The CDR3 coding sequence is TGTGCCAGCAGTCCCGGGGCGAGTAATCAGCCCCAGCATTTT. The V and J genes are TRBV28 and TRBJ1-5, with D maybe TRBD1 (5 bases). This CDR3 spans 14 amino acids. Trimming removed 5 bases at V and 4 bases at J, with 12 bases between. Germline CDR1 is MDHEN and CDR2 is SYDVKM.

The chain employs TRBV15 and TRBJ2-4; D is perhaps TRBD1 or TRBD2 (5 bases each). V was clipped by 1 base and J by 8 bases, with 18 bases between them. The germline gives CDR1 LNHNV, CDR2 YYDKDF (reference sequence). This CDR3 region has 16 residues. CDR3 amino acids: CATSRGTGDLGDIQYF. The CDR3 DNA sequence: TGTGCCACCAGCAGAGGTACTGGGGACCTCGGGGACATTCAGTACTTC.

This clonotype has at least ten counts. The rearrangement uses TRBV29-1 and TRBJ1-5; D is perhaps TRBD1 (5 bases). In germline, CDR1 is SQVTM, CDR2 ANQGSEA. The CDR3 has 13 residues. Trimming cost V 6 bases and J 4 bases, with 13 bases left between them. The CDR3 nucleotides are TGCAGCGTCGACGTCGGGGCAAATCAGCCCCAGCATTTT. This translates into CSVDVGANQPQHF.

This clonotype was seen only a few times. This sequence may be a read error, since a much larger clone differs from it by one base. This chain links TRBV7-8 with TRBJ2-7; D is possibly TRBD1 (5 bases). CDR1 SGHVS and CDR2 FQNEAQ come from the germline V gene. Trimming removed 3 bases from V and 3 bases from J, with 6 bases in between. This CDR3 is built from 12 residues. The CDR3 DNA follows: TGTGCCAGCAGCTTGGACATCTACGAGCAGTACTTC. This translates into CASSLDIYEQYF.

This clonotype was seen many times. The V and J genes are TRBV11-2 and TRBJ2-1, with 11 bases aligning to TRBD2. The V gene end was trimmed by 2 bases and the J gene end by 4 bases; junction bases not matched to a gene: 7. CDR3 size: 17 residues. Germline V gene lookup returns CDR1 SGHAT and CDR2 FQNNGV. The CDR3 reads CASSLRAGTSGYNEQFF. CDR3 coding DNA: TGTGCCAGCAGCTTAAGAGCCGGGACTAGCGGATACAATGAGCAGTTCTTC. Complete variable domain (other parts from reference TRBV11-2 and TRBJ2-1): EAGVAQSPRYKIIEKRQSVAFWCNPISGHATLYWYQQILGQGPKLLIQFQNNGVVDDSQLPKDRFSAERLKGVDSTLKIQPAKLEDSAVYLCASSLRAGTSGYNEQFFGPGTRLTVL.

This clonotype was observed many times. This chain joins TRBV5-6 and TRBJ2-1; D is possibly TRBD2 (5 bases). This CDR3 spans 12 amino acids. Germline CDR1 is SGHDT and CDR2 is YYEEEE. V lost 3 bases, J lost 7 bases, and 8 bases lay in between. Written as DNA, the CDR3 is TGTGCCAGCAGCTCTTTAGCGAATGAGCAGTTCTTC. Protein product: CASSSLANEQFF.

In its sample, this clonotype was seen a few times. The chain combines TRBV29-1 with TRBJ1-1, with 8 bases lining up with TRBD1. Per germline, CDR1 SQVTM and CDR2 ANQGSEA. The J segment lost 1 base and the V segment lost 7 bases, leaving 5 bases of the junction unmatched. CDR3 length: 13 amino acids. In nucleotides, the CDR3 is TGCAGCGCTACAACAGGGGGGAACACTGAAGCTTTCTTT. Translation gives CSATTGGNTEAFF.

V gene TRBV5-4 combines with J gene TRBJ2-3; 7 positions agree with TRBD2. The CDR3 has 16 residues. Germline CDR1 and CDR2: SGHNT and YYREEE (reference sequence). V lost 0 bases, J lost 2 bases, and 6 bases stayed unmatched. The CDR3: CASSLGASGYTDTQYF. The CDR3 nucleotides read TGTGCCAGCAGCTTGGGGGCTAGCGGTTACACAGATACGCAGTATTTT.

This clonotype was observed a few times. The gene calls are TRBV9 and TRBJ2-7, with TRBD1 matching 8 bases. Trimming took 3 bases from V and 3 from J; bases not matched to a gene: 5. In germline, CDR1 is SGDLS, CDR2 YYNGEE. The CDR3 totals 14 residues. CDR3 in DNA: TGTGCCAGCAGCGCTGGACAGGGAATCTACGAGCAGTACTTC. Its translation: CASSAGQGIYEQYF.

This clonotype has just a few counts. The chain links TRBV28 to TRBJ1-2; D is unclear. This CDR3 has 12 amino acids. V lost 5 bases and J 8 bases, leaving 12 bases between the germline ends. Germline CDR1 reads MDHEN; CDR2 reads SYDVKM. CDR3 bases: TGTGCCAGCAGTCCCCTTTTACAAGGCTACACCTTC. It translates to CASSPLLQGYTF.

The table lists this clonotype with a few counts. V and J are TRBV3-1 and TRBJ2-7; 10 bases line up with TRBD2. The V and J ends lost 6 bases and 6 bases, in that order; junction bases with no gene match: 11. This CDR3 contains 15 residues. Germline values: CDR1 LGHDT, CDR2 YNNKEL (reference sequence). CDR3 amino acids: CASRGLLAGDFEQYF. DNA for the CDR3: TGTGCCAGCAGAGGCCTCCTAGCGGGAGACTTCGAGCAGTACTTC.

This clonotype has at least ten counts. V and J are TRBV29-1 and TRBJ2-2; 10 bases line up with TRBD1. The CDR3 loop spans 13 amino acids. Germline CDR1 SQVTM, CDR2 ANQGSEA. V lost 7 bases and J lost 4; bases outside the gene matches: 3. CDR3 protein: CSARTGGTGELFF. CDR3 nucleotide sequence: TGCAGCGCCAGGACAGGGGGCACCGGGGAGCTGTTTTTT.

This clonotype came up a few times. The chain uses TRBV5-4 and TRBJ2-7; TRBD2 aligns across 10 bases. With 2 bases clipped from V and 2 bases from J, the junction kept 4 bases outside the gene matches. Germline values: CDR1 SGHNT, CDR2 YYREEE (reference sequence). This CDR3 spans 15 amino acids. DNA for the CDR3: TGTGCCAGCAGCTTAGGAGCGGGAGGGCCCTACGAGCAGTACTTC. Its translation is CASSLGAGGPYEQYF.

V is TRBV28 and J is TRBJ2-4, with D perhaps matching TRBD1 or TRBD2 (6 bases each). Trimming took 3 bases from V and 7 from J, leaving 13 bases between them. The germline V gene encodes CDR1 MDHEN and CDR2 SYDVKM. The CDR3 spans 14 residues. The CDR3 protein is CASSFRSGANIQYF. The DNA of the CDR3 is TGTGCCAGCAGTTTCAGGTCGGGGGCGAACATTCAGTACTTC.